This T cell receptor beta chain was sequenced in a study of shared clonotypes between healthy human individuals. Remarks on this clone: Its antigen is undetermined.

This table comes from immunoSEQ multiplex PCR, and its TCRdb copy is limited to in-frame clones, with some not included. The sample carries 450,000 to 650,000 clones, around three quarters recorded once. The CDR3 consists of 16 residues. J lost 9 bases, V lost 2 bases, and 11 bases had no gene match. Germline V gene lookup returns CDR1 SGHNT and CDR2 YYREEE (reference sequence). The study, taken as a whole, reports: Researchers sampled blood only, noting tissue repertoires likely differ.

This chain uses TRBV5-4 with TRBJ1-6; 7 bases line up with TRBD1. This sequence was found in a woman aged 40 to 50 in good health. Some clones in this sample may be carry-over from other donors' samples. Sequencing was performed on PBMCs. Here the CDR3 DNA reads TGTGCCAGCAGCTTACACTTGGGGACAGCTCCTTCACCCCTCCACTTT. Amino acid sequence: CASSLHLGTAPSPLHF. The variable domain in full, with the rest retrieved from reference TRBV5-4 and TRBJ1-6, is ETGVTQSPTHLIKTRGQQVTLRCSSQSGHNTVSWYQQALGQGPQFIFQYYREEENGRGNFPPRFSGLQFPNYSSELNVNALELDDSALYLCASSLHLGTAPSPLHFGNGTRLTVT.